The 18 T cell receptor beta chains in this list originate from one sample, sequenced in a study of T cell repertoires in cytomegalovirus infection (dated by TCRdb to between 2018 and 2020). Sample treatment or condition, as interpreted from the label and publication: in vitro stimulation with specific CMV peptide epitopes to enrich CMV-specific T cells. The run used an Illumina HiSeq 1500. TCRdb redid the processing of the public reads, applying fastp at Q25 and MiXCR, and retained in-frame beta chains. CDR3 protein sequences are deduplicated, and each keeps its most common genes and DNA. The sample has fewer than 900,000 distinct CDR3 sequences on record, under 35% of them singletons. Less than 15% of the sample goes to the ten largest clones. These receptors' targets are unknown. The sample here was cultured CD8+ T cells from PBMCs, taken from culture after CMV antigen stimulation. These receptors were taken from a human donor in good health (CMV status not recorded). Some clones in this sample may be carry-over from other donors' samples.

J is TRBJ2-3 and V is TRBV7-9; D unresolved. V was shortened by 3 bases and J by 13 bases, with 14 bases between the two germline ends. The CDR3 spans 12 residues. Per the germline V gene, CDR1 is SEHNR and CDR2 is FQNEAQ (reference sequence). As DNA, the CDR3 is TGTGCCAGCAGCTTGGGTAACAAGTCGAAGTATTTT. Translation gives CASSLGNKSKYF.

The rearrangement joins TRBV20-1 to TRBJ2-7; a weak D match, TRBD2 (6 bases). The CDR3 extends over 14 amino acids. Trimming shortened V by 5 bases and J by 1 base, and 15 bases separated the two germline ends. CDR1 DFQATT and CDR2 SNEGSKA come from the germline V gene (reference sequence). CDR3 region: CSAPRTGASYEQYF. CDR3 DNA sequence: TGCAGTGCTCCTCGGACGGGAGCTTCCTACGAGCAGTACTTC.

This sequence joins TRBV27 and TRBJ2-1, with D possibly matching TRBD1 (5 bases). The CDR3 spans 13 residues. V lost 5 bases to trimming and J lost 11 bases, with 16 bases between them. Germline loops: CDR1 MNHEY, CDR2 SMNVEV (reference sequence). Here the CDR3 DNA reads TGTGCCAGCAGTCTGTACGACAGTCCTAAGCAGTTCTTC. As protein: CASSLYDSPKQFF.

The gene calls are TRBV7-9 and TRBJ2-5, with 13 bases that match TRBD2. Germline V lookup: CDR1 SEHNR, CDR2 FQNEAQ (reference sequence). With 8 bases clipped from V and 5 bases from J, the junction kept 17 bases outside the gene matches. The CDR3 loop spans 18 amino acids. Here the CDR3 DNA reads TGTGCCAGCTCCCCGACTAGCGGGGGGCCCACCCCCGGGGAGACCCAGTACTTC. The encoded protein is CASSPTSGGPTPGETQYF.

A few counts support this clonotype. The genes are TRBV7-6 and TRBJ2-5; D remains unclear. Trimming took 1 base from V and 5 from J, leaving 11 bases between them. The CDR3 sequence is 14 residues long. Germline V gene lookup returns CDR1 SGHVS and CDR2 FNYEAQ. The CDR3 is CASSLEVTVETQYF. DNA for the CDR3: TGTGCCAGCAGCTTAGAAGTAACGGTTGAGACCCAGTACTTC. The variable domain in full, completed from reference TRBV7-6 and TRBJ2-5, reads GAGVSQSPRYKVTKRGQDVALRCDPISGHVSLYWYRQALGQGPEFLTYFNYEAQQDKSGLPNDRFSAERPEGSISTLTIQRTEQRDSAMYRCASSLEVTVETQYFGPGTRLLVL.

The chain joins TRBV4-1 to TRBJ2-1; 7 positions agree with TRBD1. Germline CDR1 and CDR2: MGHRA and YSYEKL. The J segment lost 0 bases and the V segment lost 1 base, leaving 15 bases of the junction unmatched. The CDR3 runs to 20 residues. DNA for the CDR3: TGCGCCAGCAGCCAAGGTCCAGGGGGTTACAGCGAAGACTCCTACAATGAGCAGTTCTTC. Translated: CASSQGPGGYSEDSYNEQFF.

This clonotype was seen only a few times. The CDR3 region is CASSLGGGSGYTF. The DNA for the CDR3 is TGTGCCAGCAGTTTAGGTGGGGGCTCTGGCTACACCTTC. The chain recombines TRBV12-3 or TRBV12-4 with TRBJ1-2; tentatively, D is TRBD1 (6 bases). The CDR3 runs 13 residues. Trimming took 1 base from V and 7 from J, leaving 10 bases between them.

J is TRBJ2-1 and V is TRBV24-1; the D call may be TRBD1 or TRBD2 (5 bases each). Germline lookup yields CDR1 KGHDR and CDR2 SFDVKD. Trimming cost V 4 bases and J 12 bases, with 18 bases left between them. The CDR3 runs to 14 residues. The CDR3 DNA follows: TGTGCCACCAGTGACTTAGATAGGGACGCAGGGCAGTTCTTC. Protein: CATSDLDRDAGQFF.

This clonotype was found a few times. This sequence joins TRBV6-1 and TRBJ1-4; 10 bases match TRBD1. Germline lookup yields CDR1 MNHNS and CDR2 SASEGT. The CDR3 consists of 17 residues. The ends lost 0 bases at V and 5 bases at J; junction bases unmatched: 6. The CDR3 loop reads CASSEADDRGLNEKLFF. The DNA of the CDR3 is TGTGCCAGCAGTGAAGCTGACGACAGGGGGCTAAATGAAAAACTGTTTTTT.

With respect to this clonotype: At one end the junction does not follow the germline gene, possibly because of a read error. This chain uses TRBV7-7 with TRBJ2-1; D is undetermined. This CDR3 comprises 15 residues. Germline assignment: CDR1 SSHAT and CDR2 FNYEAQ (reference sequence). The DNA for the CDR3 is TGTGCTAGCAGCTTTGGCAGAGACCCCTACAATGAGCAGTTCTTC. Translated: CASSFGRDPYNEQFF.

This clonotype was counted at least ten times. The CDR3 is CATTLFIRGELFF. The CDR3 DNA sequence: TGTGCCACCACACTCTTTATAAGGGGGGAGCTGTTTTTT. This chain joins TRBV6-2 or TRBV6-3 and TRBJ2-2; no firm D call. Germline loops: CDR1 MNHEY, CDR2 SVGEGT. The CDR3 runs 13 residues. Trimming pared 10 bases from V and 8 bases from J, leaving 17 bases between.

This chain links TRBV29-1 with TRBJ1-2; D not resolved. Germline CDR1 and CDR2: SQVTM and ANQGSEA. The germline V and J ends were trimmed by 7 bases and 8 bases, with 17 bases remaining between them. The CDR3 has 12 amino acids. The CDR3 here is CSAWTGEGGYTF. CDR3 bases: TGCAGCGCCTGGACGGGCGAGGGCGGCTACACCTTC.

This clonotype showed up just a few times. The genes are TRBV7-9 and TRBJ2-1; 10 bases are a match to TRBD1. V shed 5 bases, J shed 7 bases, and the junction held 8 bases outside the gene matches. This CDR3 spans 15 amino acids. Germline V lookup: CDR1 SEHNR, CDR2 FQNEAQ (reference sequence). The chain's CDR3 is CASSTRQGAGNEQFF. CDR3 sequence (DNA): TGTGCCAGCAGCACCCGACAGGGGGCTGGGAATGAGCAGTTCTTC.

This clonotype came up many times. The rearrangement uses TRBV6-1 and TRBJ1-4; TRBD1 matches 9 bases. The CDR3 covers 15 residues. V lost 2 bases, J lost 8 bases, and 6 bases stayed unmatched. CDR1 and CDR2 from the germline V gene are MNHNS and SASEGT. In DNA form, the CDR3 reads TGTGCCAGCAGTGAAACAGGGGGCGCAGGGGAAAAACTGTTTTTT. It is translated as CASSETGGAGEKLFF.

The sample holds a few counts of this clonotype. The chain is built from TRBV11-3 and TRBJ2-1, with a weak D call TRBD1 (5 bases). The CDR3 consists of 16 residues. Trimming removed 4 bases at V and 2 bases at J, with 15 bases between. Germline V gives CDR1 SGHNT, CDR2 YENEEA. The CDR3 DNA reads TGTGCCAGCAGCTCCCTGGGGCGGCCCCCCTACAATGAGCAGTTCTTC. Translated, it gives CASSSLGRPPYNEQFF.

This rearrangement joins TRBV11-3 to TRBJ2-3, with a weak D call TRBD2 (5 bases). The V gene lost 3 bases and the J gene lost 4 bases, with 11 bases spanning the gap. The CDR3 covers 14 residues. Germline V gene lookup returns CDR1 SGHNT and CDR2 YENEEA. CDR3 bases: TGTGCCAGCAGCTTTTCCGGGATCGCAGATACGCAGTATTTT. It translates to CASSFSGIADTQYF.

The chain combines TRBV7-9 with TRBJ1-2; no firm D call. Germline CDR1 is SEHNR and CDR2 is FQNEAQ (reference sequence). The V end was cut by 0 bases, the J end by 1 base, with 9 bases between. This CDR3 region has 15 residues. This CDR3 reads CASSLAPAINYGYTF. DNA of the CDR3: TGTGCCAGCAGCTTAGCGCCAGCCATTAACTATGGCTACACCTTC.

The chain couples TRBV27 to TRBJ2-7; D gene ambiguous. Germline values: CDR1 MNHEY, CDR2 SMNVEV (reference sequence). The CDR3 length is 14 residues. The CDR3 coding sequence is TGTGCCAGCGGATTCCCCCTTGACACGTACGAGCGGTACGTC. Its protein is CASGFPLDTYERYV.